This TCR beta chain comes out of a study of blood T cell repertoires in COVID-19. The overall study: PBMCs, B-cell-depleted T cells, or T cells provided the cDNA or gDNA that made up the material.

Assay used: immunoSEQ multiplex PCR; TCRdb lists only in-frame clones, some missing. The table has around 140,000 clones, around 91% seen once. The CDR3 runs 15 residues. The junction had 2 bases not matched to a gene; V was cut back by 3 bases and J by 1 base. From germline, CDR1 is SGDLS and CDR2 YYNGEE. Sequencing was carried out using peripheral blood. The TCR originated in a man between 18 and 35 years old with COVID-19, enrolled during active disease. This sequence joins TRBV9 and TRBJ1-1; 11 nucleotides align to TRBD1. The CDR3 DNA is TGTGCCAGCAGCGCCGGGACAGGGGGGAACACTGAAGCTTTCTTT. It codes for CASSAGTGGNTEAFF.